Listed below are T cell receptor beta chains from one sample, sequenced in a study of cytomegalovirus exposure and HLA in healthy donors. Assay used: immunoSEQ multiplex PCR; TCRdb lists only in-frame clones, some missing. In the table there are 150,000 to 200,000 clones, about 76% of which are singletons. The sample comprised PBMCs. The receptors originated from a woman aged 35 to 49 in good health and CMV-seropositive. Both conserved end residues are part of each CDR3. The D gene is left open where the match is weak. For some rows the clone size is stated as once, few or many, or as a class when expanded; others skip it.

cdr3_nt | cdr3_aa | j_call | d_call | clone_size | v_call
TGTGCCAGCAGCCCTGGAGGGGCCACTAACTATGGCTACACCTTC | CASSPGGATNYGYTF | TRBJ1-2 | - | - | TRBV5-5
TGCGCCAGCAGCACGGGGACAGGAGAGAACACTGAAGCTTTCTTT | CASSTGTGENTEAFF | TRBJ1-1 | TRBD1 | - | TRBV4-1
TGTGCCAGTAGTGACGGGACAGGGAACTACGAGCAGTACTTC | CASSDGTGNYEQYF | TRBJ2-7 | TRBD1 | - | TRBV19
TGTGCCAGCAGAACCGGGACAGGGGTCGACGAGCAGTACTTC | CASRTGTGVDEQYF | TRBJ2-7 | TRBD1 | - | TRBV5-5
TGCAGCGTTGGAGCCCAGGGTGTAACTAATGAAAAACTGTTTTTT | CSVGAQGVTNEKLFF | TRBJ1-4 | - | - | TRBV29-1
TGCGCCAGCAGCTTGGCTCCTACAGGGGGTGGCTACGAGCAGTACTTC | CASSLAPTGGGYEQYF | TRBJ2-7 | TRBD1 | - | TRBV5-1
TGTGCCAGCAGTGAATTCGGGAGGGGTTCTGGCTACACCTTC | CASSEFGRGSGYTF | TRBJ1-2 | - | - | TRBV6-1
TGTGCCAGCACCTCTACAGGGGGGGACTATGGCTACACCTTC | CASTSTGGDYGYTF | TRBJ1-2 | TRBD1 | - | TRBV5-4
TGTGCCAGCAGCTCCCAAGGAACAGGGCCCGATGAAGCTTTCTTT | CASSSQGTGPDEAFF | TRBJ1-1 | - | - | TRBV5-5
TGTGCCAGCACAGGTAACTCCTACGAGCAGTACTTC | CASTGNSYEQYF | TRBJ2-7 | - | - | TRBV25-1
TGTGCCAGCAGCCTCATGTTGGGACAGTACCAAGAGACCCAGTACTTC | CASSLMLGQYQETQYF | TRBJ2-5 | TRBD1 | - | TRBV5-6
TGTGCCAGCAGCAAGCCGGGGGTGGAGACCCAGTACTTC | CASSKPGVETQYF | TRBJ2-5 | - | - | TRBV7-2
TGTGCCAGCAGCGTAGGTGTCAGTTACTCCTACGAGCAGTACTTC | CASSVGVSYSYEQYF | TRBJ2-7 | - | - | TRBV9
TGTGCCAGCAGTTACGGACTCCACGGGGTCGAAAAACTGTTTTTT | CASSYGLHGVEKLFF | TRBJ1-4 | - | - | TRBV7-2
TGTGCCAGCAGCTCTGGCGGGCGGAACACTGAAGCTTTCTTT | CASSSGGRNTEAFF | TRBJ1-1 | - | - | TRBV9
TGTGCCAGCAGTCTGCTAGCGGGGGATCCATACGAGCAGTACTTC | CASSLLAGDPYEQYF | TRBJ2-7 | TRBD2 | - | TRBV28
TGTGCCATCACCCCTACTATTCAAGAGACCCAGTACTTC | CAITPTIQETQYF | TRBJ2-5 | - | - | TRBV10-3
TGTGCCAGCAGCTTAGGACTGCTTCTTCTCACAGATACGCAGTATTTT | CASSLGLLLLTDTQYF | TRBJ2-3 | - | - | TRBV11-3
TGTGCCAGCAGCTTAGATTCCGTCACAGATACGCAGTATTTT | CASSLDSVTDTQYF | TRBJ2-3 | - | once | TRBV11-2
TGCGCCAGCAGCCAGATTCCGGGACTAGCAGGAGAGACCCAGTACTTC | CASSQIPGLAGETQYF | TRBJ2-5 | TRBD2 | - | TRBV4-3
TGTGCCAGCAGACCGGGACAGGGAAATGAAAAACTGTTTTTT | CASRPGQGNEKLFF | TRBJ1-4 | TRBD1 | - | TRBV2
TGTGCCTGGAGTTCGACAGGGTACTCAGATACGCAGTATTTT | CAWSSTGYSDTQYF | TRBJ2-3 | TRBD1 | once | TRBV30
TGCGCCAGCAGCCGGGACAGGGCCACCGGGGAGCTGTTTTTT | CASSRDRATGELFF | TRBJ2-2 | TRBD1 | - | TRBV10-1
TGCGCCAGCAGCCAAACAGGGGGAAACACCGGGGAGCTGTTTTTT | CASSQTGGNTGELFF | TRBJ2-2 | TRBD1 | once | TRBV4-3
TGTGCCAGCAGTGTGGGACAGGGCCCTAGGGGAGAGCAGTACTTC | CASSVGQGPRGEQYF | TRBJ2-7 | TRBD1 | - | TRBV2
TGTGCCAGCAGCTTAGACCGACTAGAAATGCACTTC | CASSLDRLEMHF | TRBJ2-5 | - | - | TRBV11-2
TGTGCCAGCAGTTTATTATCAGGGGGGCCTGCTGAAGCTTTCTTT | CASSLLSGGPAEAFF | TRBJ1-1 | TRBD1 | - | TRBV27
TGTGCCAGCAGGCAAGGGGATACAGGGGTCGGTGGCTACACCTTC | CASRQGDTGVGGYTF | TRBJ1-2 | TRBD1 | - | TRBV6-5
TGCGCCAGCAGCTTGACAGGGGAACAGTACTTC | CASSLTGEQYF | TRBJ2-5 | TRBD1 | few | TRBV5-1
TGTGCCAGCTCACCCCGGAACAGGGGAACTAATGAAAAACTGTTTTTT | CASSPRNRGTNEKLFF | TRBJ1-4 | TRBD1 | - | TRBV18
TGCAGCGTTGATCCGGCGGACAGGGGAATCTACAATGAGCAGTTCTTC | CSVDPADRGIYNEQFF | TRBJ2-1 | TRBD1 | - | TRBV29-1
TGTGCCAGCAGCCCGATAGCGGGAGGATTAACAGATACGCAGTATTTT | CASSPIAGGLTDTQYF | TRBJ2-3 | TRBD2 | - | TRBV11-3
TGTGCCAGCAGCTTCACAGGGGAGGATACGCAGTATTTT | CASSFTGEDTQYF | TRBJ2-3 | TRBD1 | - | TRBV5-6
TGCGCCAGCAGCTTGGAAGCGGGAGACAACAATGAGCAGTTCTTC | CASSLEAGDNNEQFF | TRBJ2-1 | TRBD2 | - | TRBV5-1
TGTGCCAGCGCCCCCGGCGGAGCTAACTATGGCTACACCTTC | CASAPGGANYGYTF | TRBJ1-2 | - | once | TRBV6-6
TGTGCCAGCTCACCAGACAGGAGTGAGACCCAGTACTTC | CASSPDRSETQYF | TRBJ2-5 | - | - | TRBV18
TGTGCCAGCACCGTAGGGGACAGGTCCTATGGCTACACCTTC | CASTVGDRSYGYTF | TRBJ1-2 | TRBD1 | - | TRBV6-5
TGTGCCAGCAGCTCGGAGACAGGAACTAGCACAGATACGCAGTATTTT | CASSSETGTSTDTQYF | TRBJ2-3 | - | - | TRBV5-8
TGTGCCAGCAGCAAGGACAGGGCCTGGGCCGGGGAGCTGTTTTTT | CASSKDRAWAGELFF | TRBJ2-2 | TRBD1 | - | TRBV7-9
TGTGCCAGCAGCAGTACCGTAGCGGGAGGGTACAATGAGCAGTTCTTC | CASSSTVAGGYNEQFF | TRBJ2-1 | TRBD2 | - | TRBV7-2